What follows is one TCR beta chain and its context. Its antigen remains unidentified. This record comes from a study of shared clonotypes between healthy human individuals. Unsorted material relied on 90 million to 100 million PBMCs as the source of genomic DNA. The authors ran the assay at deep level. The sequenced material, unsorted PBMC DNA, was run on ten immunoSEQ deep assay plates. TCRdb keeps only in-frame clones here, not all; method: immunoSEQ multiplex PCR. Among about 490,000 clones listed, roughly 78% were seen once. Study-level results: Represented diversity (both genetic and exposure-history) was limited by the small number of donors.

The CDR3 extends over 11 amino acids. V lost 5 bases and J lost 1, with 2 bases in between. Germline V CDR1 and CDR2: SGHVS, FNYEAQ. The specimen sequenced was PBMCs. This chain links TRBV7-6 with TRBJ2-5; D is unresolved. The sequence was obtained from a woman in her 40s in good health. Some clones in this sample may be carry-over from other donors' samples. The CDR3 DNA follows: TGTGCCAGCAGCCCCCAAGAGACCCAGTACTTC. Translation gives CASSPQETQYF.